This T cell receptor (beta chain) is from a study of regulatory T cells in long-lasting Graves disease. Investigators prepared the TCR beta libraries by applying iRepertoire HTBI primers and Arm-PCR of CDR3 regions. TCRdb reprocessed the multiplex PCR reads via MiXCR and lists one record per CDR3 protein. The data contain 310,000 or so distinct CDR3 sequences, around a fifth of them singletons. Time point given: persistent/refractory GD, antithyroid drugs over 5 years with positive TRAb. PBMC RNA served as the TCR library source. From each patient, roughly 9 milliliters of peripheral blood was drawn and collected into an EDTA anticoagulant tube. In its sample, this clonotype was seen a few times. The source was peripheral blood mononuclear cells (PBMCs), collected when the disease was refractory, from a patient treated with antithyroid drugs. The TCR was taken from a female donor with Graves disease.

CDR3 protein: CASANTGELFF. The CDR3 region has the DNA TGTGCCAGCGCAAACACCGGGGAGCTGTTTTTT. The chain couples TRBV27 to TRBJ2-2; D not certain. Germline loops: CDR1 MNHEY, CDR2 SMNVEV (reference sequence). CDR3 length: 11 amino acids. Between the trimmed V and J ends, which lost 8 bases and 2 bases, there was a span of 3 bases.